This TCR beta chain was obtained from a study of blood T cell repertoires in COVID-19. The overall study: Some COVID-19 samples were acute and others convalescent; all came from the United States, Italy and Spain.

Data came from immunoSEQ multiplex PCR; TCRdb stores just in-frame clones and leaves some out. The sample shows some 230,000 clones, approximately 81% of them seen only once. This clone was seen only a few times. The clonotype originates from a man between 50 and 59 years old who had recovered from COVID-19. Sequencing used peripheral blood.

In DNA, the CDR3 is TGTGCCAGCAGCCAAGGACATCCCCGCTACAATGAGCAGTTCTTC. Residues: CASSQGHPRYNEQFF. The V and J genes are TRBV14 and TRBJ2-1; D gene uncertain. The V end was cut by 1 base, the J end by 3 bases, with 10 bases between. This CDR3 comprises 15 residues. The V gene's germline CDR1 is SGHDN and CDR2 FVKESK.